This T cell receptor (beta chain) was captured by sequencing in a study of T cells after yellow fever vaccination. Universal primer sites and UMIs were introduced during 5'RACE template-switching synthesis of TCR cDNA. TCRdb used MiXCR to reprocess the 5' RACE reads, holding one entry per CDR3 protein. This table has around 550,000 distinct CDR3 sequences, 19% appearing once. The CDR3 has 15 residues. V shed 7 bases and J shed 3 bases, with 18 bases lying between them. Per the germline V gene, CDR1 is SQVTM and CDR2 is ANQGSEA. This clonotype came up a few times. This specimen consisted of PBMCs, obtained 15 days after the yellow fever booster vaccination. This chain connects TRBV29-1 to TRBJ2-2; possible D gene TRBD2, 5 bases. This TCR was recovered from a man under 40 who received the YFV17D yellow fever vaccine. CDR3 loop: CSANGAEPDTGELFF. The CDR3 region has the DNA TGCAGCGCCAACGGAGCGGAGCCCGACACCGGGGAGCTGTTTTTT.